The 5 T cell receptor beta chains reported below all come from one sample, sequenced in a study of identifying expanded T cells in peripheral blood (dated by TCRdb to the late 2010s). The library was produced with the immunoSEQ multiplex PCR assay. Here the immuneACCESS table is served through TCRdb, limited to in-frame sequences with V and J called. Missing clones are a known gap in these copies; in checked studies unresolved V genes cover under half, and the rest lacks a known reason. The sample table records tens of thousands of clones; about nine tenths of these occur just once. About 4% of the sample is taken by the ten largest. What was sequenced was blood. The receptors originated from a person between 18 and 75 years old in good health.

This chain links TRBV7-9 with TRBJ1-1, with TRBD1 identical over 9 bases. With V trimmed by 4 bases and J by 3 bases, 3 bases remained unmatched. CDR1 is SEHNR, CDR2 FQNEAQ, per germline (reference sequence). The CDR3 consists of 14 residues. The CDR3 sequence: CASSYWDRDTEAFF. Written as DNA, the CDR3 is TGTGCCAGCAGCTATTGGGACAGGGACACTGAAGCTTTCTTT.

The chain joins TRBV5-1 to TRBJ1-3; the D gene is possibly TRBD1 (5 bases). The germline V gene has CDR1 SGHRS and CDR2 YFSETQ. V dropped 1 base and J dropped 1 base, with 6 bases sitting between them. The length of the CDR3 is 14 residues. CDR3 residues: CASSLRGSGNTIYF. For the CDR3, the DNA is TGCGCCAGCAGCTTGCGGGGGTCTGGAAACACCATATATTTT.

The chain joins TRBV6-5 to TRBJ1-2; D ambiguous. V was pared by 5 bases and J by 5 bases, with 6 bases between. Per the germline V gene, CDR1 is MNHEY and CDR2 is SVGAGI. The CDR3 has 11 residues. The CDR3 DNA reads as TGTGCCAGCAGTAACAGTTATGGCTACACCTTC. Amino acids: CASSNSYGYTF.

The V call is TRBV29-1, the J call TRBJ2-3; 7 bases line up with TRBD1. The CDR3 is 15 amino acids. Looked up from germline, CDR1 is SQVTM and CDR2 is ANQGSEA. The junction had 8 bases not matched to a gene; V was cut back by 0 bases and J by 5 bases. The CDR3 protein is CSVEEGRGFGDTQYF. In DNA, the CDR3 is TGCAGCGTTGAAGAAGGCAGGGGGTTTGGAGATACGCAGTATTTT.

The CDR3 here is CASSVGGNTNGELFF. DNA for the CDR3: TGTGCCAGCAGCGTAGGAGGGAACACGAACGGGGAGCTGTTTTTT. V and J are TRBV9 and TRBJ2-2; a weak D match, TRBD2 (5 bases). The germline V gene has CDR1 SGDLS and CDR2 YYNGEE. Trimming took 0 bases from V and 7 from J, leaving 13 bases between them. This CDR3 has 15 amino acids.